The clone carrying this T cell receptor beta chain was observed a single time. The antigen remains undetermined. Donors consisted of healthy bone marrow donors. The PCR made use of 60 Vbeta and 13 Jbeta primers. Per the study methods: In a later analysis, some 11 million of approximately 80 million unique beta chains occurred in at least two donors. Clones were sequenced by immunoSEQ multiplex PCR, and TCRdb holds only the in-frame ones, with some missing. V and J calls and clone size follow that table, whereas D and trimming were derived from the DNA. Of approximately 150,000 clones in the sample, about four fifths were seen once. The V and J ends lost 0 bases and 4 bases respectively, with 18 bases between them. Germline CDR1 SQVTM, CDR2 ANQGSEA. CDR3 length: 16 amino acids. The data were obtained in a study of cytomegalovirus exposure and HLA in healthy donors. In the study overall: The Caucasian-associated ancestry cluster held 65% to 90% of some 420 genotyped donors. Study-wide results and caveats: There was a cluster of highly shared sequence variants that was likely a sequencing artifact.

Sequencing was carried out using PBMCs. The rearrangement links TRBV29-1 to TRBJ1-2; D not certain. The TCR comes from a woman aged 18-30 years in good health and CMV-seropositive. The CDR3 nucleotides read TGCAGCGTTGAAGACCCCGAACCTAGAACGGGCTATGGCTACACCTTC. It is translated as CSVEDPEPRTGYGYTF. Combining the CDR3 with reference TRBV29-1 and TRBJ1-2 gives the whole variable domain SAVISQKPSRDICQRGTSLTIQCQVDSQVTMMFWYRQQPGQSLTLIATANQGSEATYESGFVIDKFPISRPNLTFSTLTVSNMSPEDSSIYLCSVEDPEPRTGYGYTFGSGTRLTVV.